Listed below are T cell receptor beta chains from one sample, sequenced in a study of blood T cell repertoires in COVID-19. Method: immunoSEQ multiplex PCR; TCRdb's copy keeps in-frame clones and lacks some. Here the sample spans 200,000 to 250,000 clones, 75% to 90% being singletons. The sequenced material came from peripheral blood. These receptors were taken from a man in his 60s who had recovered from COVID-19. CDR3s include the opening cysteine and the closing phenylalanine or tryptophan.

v_call: TRBV7-9
j_call: TRBJ2-7
cdr3_aa: CASSRLAGSDEQYF

v_call: TRBV29-1
j_call: TRBJ1-2
cdr3_aa: CSAAGNYNYGYTF

v_call: TRBV28
j_call: TRBJ2-1
cdr3_aa: CASSSGTSGRGIKASNEQFF

v_call: TRBV6-5
j_call: TRBJ1-1
cdr3_aa: CASQRQMNTEAFF

v_call: TRBV3-1/TRBV3-2
j_call: TRBJ1-4
cdr3_aa: CASSQAGSNEKLFF

v_call: TRBV7-3
j_call: TRBJ2-3
cdr3_aa: CASNLGGGTDTQYF

v_call: TRBV30
j_call: TRBJ1-3
cdr3_aa: CAWSVHRQGRNFSGNTIYF

v_call: TRBV19
j_call: TRBJ1-2
cdr3_aa: CASRTGVYGYTF

v_call: TRBV3-1/TRBV3-2
j_call: TRBJ2-1
cdr3_aa: CASSPREKGGGGQFF

v_call: TRBV28
j_call: TRBJ2-1
cdr3_aa: CASTLRDEQFF

v_call: TRBV27
j_call: TRBJ2-4
cdr3_aa: CASSLTGGYIQYF

v_call: TRBV11-2
j_call: TRBJ2-1
cdr3_aa: CASSLVPGRLYNEQFF

v_call: TRBV5-4
j_call: TRBJ1-1
cdr3_aa: CASSPGTGGMNTEAFF

v_call: TRBV21-1
j_call: TRBJ1-4
cdr3_aa: CASSPQMGANEKLFF

v_call: TRBV5-1
j_call: TRBJ2-2
cdr3_aa: CASSRNGNPTGWVAGGESTGELFF

v_call: TRBV7-2
j_call: TRBJ2-1
cdr3_aa: CASSRDRGSNEQFF

v_call: TRBV3-1/TRBV3-2
j_call: TRBJ2-3
cdr3_aa: CASSQEISRTDTQYF

v_call: TRBV7-2
j_call: TRBJ2-7
cdr3_aa: CASSLTRGGEQYF

v_call: TRBV15
j_call: TRBJ1-2
cdr3_aa: CATSSRQGVGGYTF

v_call: TRBV30
j_call: TRBJ2-1
cdr3_aa: CAWTPQGAPSGRAAEQFF

v_call: TRBV11-2
j_call: TRBJ1-2
cdr3_aa: CASSAVTVPFYGYTF

v_call: TRBV5-6
j_call: TRBJ1-2
cdr3_aa: CASSSDRVYGYTF

v_call: TRBV5-4
j_call: TRBJ2-2
cdr3_aa: CASRLDYTGELFF

v_call: TRBV30
j_call: TRBJ1-2
cdr3_aa: CAWGGGSGNYGYTF

v_call: TRBV9
j_call: TRBJ2-1
cdr3_aa: CASSVESPAGGHNEQFF

v_call: TRBV5-1
j_call: TRBJ2-1
cdr3_aa: CASSLVERGPYNEQFF

v_call: TRBV5-1
j_call: TRBJ2-1
cdr3_aa: CASSLSGLRSSYNEQFF

v_call: TRBV4-3
j_call: TRBJ1-4
cdr3_aa: CASSPGFTNEKLFF

v_call: TRBV11-2
j_call: TRBJ1-2
cdr3_aa: CASSLVGQGTPIAF

v_call: TRBV29-1
j_call: TRBJ1-6
cdr3_aa: CSVEATRGSPLHF

v_call: TRBV9
j_call: TRBJ1-3
cdr3_aa: CASSASTRQADTIYF

v_call: TRBV21-1
j_call: TRBJ1-5
cdr3_aa: CASSINRESRGLNQPQHF

v_call: TRBV27
j_call: TRBJ2-2
cdr3_aa: CASSLLGAPNTGELFF

v_call: TRBV5-6
j_call: TRBJ1-4
cdr3_aa: CASSFDRGDEKLFF

v_call: TRBV11-2
j_call: TRBJ1-1
cdr3_aa: CASRITGGTEAFF

v_call: TRBV19
j_call: TRBJ2-3
cdr3_aa: CASNGAGRPGTTTDTQYF

v_call: TRBV19
j_call: TRBJ1-5
cdr3_aa: CASSGQFNQPQHF

v_call: TRBV29-1
j_call: TRBJ2-2
cdr3_aa: CSVEAARGVGGELFF

v_call: TRBV30
j_call: TRBJ2-7
cdr3_aa: CAWGRDRGRYEQYF

v_call: TRBV5-1
j_call: TRBJ2-7
cdr3_aa: CASSLEGRGTYEQYF

v_call: TRBV29-1
j_call: TRBJ2-1
cdr3_aa: CSVELGGTSGGGQFF

v_call: TRBV2
j_call: TRBJ2-2
cdr3_aa: CASSEISTGELFF

v_call: TRBV28
j_call: TRBJ2-7
cdr3_aa: CASSLSDRVDEQYF

v_call: TRBV5-5
j_call: TRBJ1-3
cdr3_aa: CASSWEVYSGNTIYF

v_call: TRBV27
j_call: TRBJ2-1
cdr3_aa: CASSLGTSAFNEQFF

v_call: TRBV12-3/TRBV12-4
j_call: TRBJ2-1
cdr3_aa: CASSYSGINEQFF

v_call: TRBV2
j_call: TRBJ2-7
cdr3_aa: CASSEGGVQGEQYF

v_call: TRBV7-2
j_call: TRBJ1-2
cdr3_aa: CASSLEGQPYGYTF

v_call: TRBV6-1
j_call: TRBJ1-1
cdr3_aa: CASSDSRQGITEAFF

v_call: TRBV7-9
j_call: TRBJ1-4
cdr3_aa: CASSVPRQGANEKLFF

v_call: TRBV27
j_call: TRBJ2-7
cdr3_aa: CASSLNGRSYEQYF

v_call: TRBV30
j_call: TRBJ1-2
cdr3_aa: CAWRRANYGYTF

v_call: TRBV19
j_call: TRBJ2-1
cdr3_aa: CASSVYNEQFF

v_call: TRBV27
j_call: TRBJ2-1
cdr3_aa: CASSPLAVPYNEQFF

v_call: TRBV11-2
j_call: TRBJ1-4
cdr3_aa: CASSRPGGRANEKLFF

v_call: TRBV7-5
j_call: TRBJ1-1
cdr3_aa: CARSSTFFVNAEAFF

v_call: TRBV7-9
j_call: TRBJ2-2
cdr3_aa: CASRTGTGGFGELFF

v_call: TRBV5-1
j_call: TRBJ1-2
cdr3_aa: CASTQGAAGYTF

v_call: TRBV9
j_call: TRBJ2-1
cdr3_aa: CASSISGSVYNEQFF